This TCR beta chain was identified during a study of spatial heterogeneity in lung cancer. Study overall: Alpha-chain sequences were consistently detected in smaller numbers than beta-chain sequences. Study-wide findings and caveats: Mutation tallies in tumors tracked expanded intratumoral alpha and beta TCR counts. Alpha chains reached an estimated coverage of approximately 6.6% of tumor T cells, and beta chains about 13%.

Details on this clonotype: Its antigen is as yet unknown.

Single TCR cDNA molecules each had their own unique molecular identifier. TCRdb re-called the 5' RACE reads with MiXCR, one entry per CDR3 protein. The sample lists a few thousand distinct CDR3 sequences; over 25% were seen once. Per germline, CDR1 MNHEY and CDR2 SMNVEV (reference sequence). V was cut by 7 bases and J by 0 bases, with 11 bases left in between. This CDR3 is 14 amino acids long. The time point was: sample taken at primary tumor resection. Unsorted samples of tumor, nontumor lung or frozen PBMC had their whole RNA sequenced. Material: lung tumor tissue, obtained at surgery. This TCR was sampled from a female donor with early-stage non-small cell lung cancer. The chain is built from TRBV27 and TRBJ2-3; the D is unclear. The CDR3 bases are TGTGCCAGCACCTCCCTCCAAAGCACAGATACGCAGTATTTT. Its translation is CASTSLQSTDTQYF.